This T cell receptor beta chain was profiled in a study of cytomegalovirus exposure and HLA in healthy donors. Primers for the PCR totalled 60 Vbeta and 13 Jbeta. Using immunoSEQ multiplex PCR, the repertoire was profiled, and TCRdb retains in-frame clones only, with some absent. The sample has over 150,000 clones, 84% seen once. Looked up from germline, CDR1 is SGHDT and CDR2 is YYEEEE. The CDR3 spans 12 residues. Trimming shortened V by 1 base and J by 10 bases, and 6 bases separated the two germline ends. The gene calls are TRBV5-6 and TRBJ1-6; D is undetermined. The sample was PBMCs. The TCR was taken from a girl aged 10-17 years in good health and CMV-seropositive. Here the CDR3 reads CASSLPGSPLHF. CDR3 DNA: TGTGCCAGCAGCTTGCCGGGGTCACCCCTCCACTTT. Supplemented by reference TRBV5-6 and TRBJ1-6, the full variable domain reads DAGVTQSPTHLIKTRGQQVTLRCSPKSGHDTVSWYQQALGQGPQFIFQYYEEEERQRGNFPDRFSGHQFPNYSSELNVNALLLGDSALYLCASSLPGSPLHFGNGTRLTVT.